The 26 T cell receptor beta chains below come from one sample, sequenced in a study of T cells in Graves' hyperthyroidism and ophthalmopathy. Regions amplified from RNA transcripts were the TCR beta CDR3 regions. First-round RT-PCR targeting the TCR CDR3 was performed with the HTBI primer set. TCRdb re-called the multiplex PCR reads through MiXCR, storing one row per CDR3 protein. This sample yields about 420,000 distinct CDR3 sequences, of which 15% to 18% are seen a single time; around 7% belongs to the top ten. The sequencing input was blood. These receptors all come from a woman aged 18-29 years with Graves' hyperthyroidism.

J is TRBJ2-2 and V is TRBV7-2, with D possibly TRBD2 on 5 matching bases. V was shortened by 2 bases and J by 6 bases, with 13 bases between the two germline ends. The germline V gene encodes CDR1 SGHTA and CDR2 FQGNSA. The CDR3 is made up of 15 amino acids. Here the CDR3 reads CASSLSERAPGELFF. For the CDR3, the DNA is TGTGCCAGCAGCTTAAGCGAGAGGGCCCCCGGGGAGCTGTTTTTT.

This clonotype was counted many times. The V call is TRBV20-1, the J call TRBJ2-3; 8 nucleotides line up with TRBD1. Germline V lookup: CDR1 DFQATT, CDR2 SNEGSKA (reference sequence). This CDR3 contains 14 residues. With V trimmed by 5 bases and J by 5 bases, 9 bases remained unmatched. DNA for the CDR3: TGCAGTGCTTTGGACAGGGAGCCCCTAGATACGCAGTATTTT. Residues: CSALDREPLDTQYF.

Ten or more counts support this clonotype. This rearrangement joins TRBV28 to TRBJ1-6; possible D gene TRBD1, 5 bases. With 2 bases removed from V and 6 bases from J, the gap between germline ends came to 14 bases. Germline values: CDR1 MDHEN, CDR2 SYDVKM. There are 16 residues in the CDR3. In DNA form, the CDR3 reads TGTGCCAGCAGTTTACCCGGGGGGGGAGGTAATTCACCCCTCCACTTT. Its protein is CASSLPGGGGNSPLHF.

The chain combines TRBV14 with TRBJ2-2; 9 nucleotides agree with TRBD1. V gave up 3 bases and J gave up 3 bases; unmatched junction bases: 2. The germline V gene encodes CDR1 SGHDN and CDR2 FVKESK. This CDR3 comprises 15 residues. The CDR3 DNA is TGTGCCAGCAGCCAGGGGACAGGGTACACCGGGGAGCTGTTTTTT. Amino acid sequence: CASSQGTGYTGELFF.

A few counts support this clonotype. The J gene is TRBJ2-1, the V gene TRBV28; perhaps TRBD1 as D (5 bases). The germline V and J ends were trimmed by 6 bases and 7 bases, with 19 bases remaining between them. The V gene's germline CDR1 is MDHEN and CDR2 SYDVKM. This CDR3 is built from 15 residues. For the CDR3, the DNA is TGTGCCAGCAGCCTCTACCAAACAGGTCCGAATGAGCAGTTCTTC. Its translation is CASSLYQTGPNEQFF.

This clonotype has only a few counts. The rearrangement uses TRBV30 and TRBJ2-2, with 12 bases aligning to TRBD2. Germline CDR1 reads GTSNPN; CDR2 reads SVGIG (reference sequence). This CDR3 has 15 residues. J gave up 5 bases and V 5 bases, and 6 bases lay outside the gene matches. As DNA, the CDR3 is TGTGCCTGGGGCAGACTAGCGGGAGAGACCGGGGAGCTGTTTTTT. Translation gives CAWGRLAGETGELFF.

Remarks on this clonotype: Being one base from a much bigger clone, this may be a read error. The rearrangement links TRBV12-3 or TRBV12-4 to TRBJ2-1, with TRBD2 matching over 9 bases. The end of the DNA aligns better with TRBJ2-7, so the J call may be wrong. CDR3 length: 14 residues. In nucleotides, the CDR3 is TGTGCCAGCAGCGCTAGCGGGATCAACAATGAGCAGTACTTC. Translated, it gives CASSASGINNEQYF.

This clonotype showed up many times. Here the CDR3 reads CASSISNQPQHF. CDR3 sequence (DNA): TGTGCCAGCAGTATTTCCAATCAGCCCCAGCATTTT. V is TRBV2 and J is TRBJ1-5; no definite D call. Germline lookup yields CDR1 SNHLY and CDR2 FYNNEI. The CDR3 consists of 12 residues. The V end lost 5 bases, the J end lost 3 bases, and 5 bases lay between the germline ends. The variable domain in full, with the rest retrieved from reference TRBV2 and TRBJ1-5, is EPEVTQTPSHQVTQMGQEVILRCVPISNHLYFYWYRQILGQKVEFLVSFYNNEISEKSEIFDDQFSVERPDGSNFTLKIRSTKLEDSAMYFCASSISNQPQHFGDGTRLSIL.

Concerning this clonotype itself: This could be a read error, since a much larger clone is one nucleotide away. The chain has TRBV5-1 and TRBJ2-4; D remains ambiguous. Germline CDR1 SGHRS, CDR2 YFSETQ. V shed 3 bases and J shed 0 bases, with 10 bases lying between them. This CDR3 comprises 15 residues. CDR3 protein: CASSYAGLAKNIQYF. The DNA for the CDR3 is TGCGCCAGCAGCTACGCCGGGTTAGCCAAAAACATTCAGTACTTC. Variable domain in full (rest from reference TRBV5-1 and TRBJ2-4): KAGVTQTPRYLIKTRGQQVTLSCSPISGHRSVSWYQQTPGQGLQFLFEYFSETQRNKGNFPGRFSGRQFSNSRSEMNVSTLELGDSALYLCASSYAGLAKNIQYFGAGTRLSVL.

This sequence joins TRBV19 and TRBJ2-3, with D possibly TRBD2 on 6 matching bases. Germline lookup yields CDR1 LNHDA and CDR2 SQIVND (reference sequence). The V end was cut by 8 bases, the J end by 0 bases, with 18 bases between. The CDR3 is 16 residues long. CDR3 amino acids: CASRHPGGTSTDTQYF. Written as DNA, the CDR3 is TGTGCCAGTCGTCACCCCGGGGGAACTAGCACAGATACGCAGTATTTT.

This clonotype was seen only a few times. V gene TRBV14 combines with J gene TRBJ2-1; weak D call: TRBD2 (6 bases). CDR1 and CDR2 from the germline V gene are SGHDN and FVKESK. V was shortened by 9 bases and J by 8 bases, with 11 bases between the two germline ends. CDR3 length: 11 residues. The DNA for the CDR3 is TGTGCCAGAAGGTGGAGGGATGAGCAGTTCTTC. It specifies CARRWRDEQFF. Drawing the rest from reference TRBV14 and TRBJ2-1, the complete variable domain is EAGVTQFPSHSVIEKGQTVTLRCDPISGHDNLYWYRRVMGKEIKFLLHFVKESKQDESGMPNNRFLAERTGGTYSTLKVQPAELEDSGVYFCARRWRDEQFFGPGTRLTVL.

This clonotype has a count of ten or more. The chain joins TRBV6-2 or TRBV6-3 to TRBJ1-6; no clear D gene. The CDR3 has 13 amino acids. CDR1 MNHEY and CDR2 SVGEGT come from the germline V gene. With 6 bases removed from V and 9 bases from J, the gap between germline ends came to 12 bases. CDR3: CASRGREFSPLHF. CDR3 sequence (DNA): TGTGCCAGCAGGGGAAGGGAGTTTTCACCCCTCCACTTT.

This clonotype has ten or more counts. The rearrangement joins TRBV3-1 to TRBJ2-1; D call uncertain. Germline assignment: CDR1 LGHDT and CDR2 YNNKEL (reference sequence). The CDR3 totals 15 residues. The V gene lost 4 bases and the J gene lost 0 bases, with 10 bases spanning the gap. DNA for the CDR3: TGTGCCAGCAGCCTGAGCTCGTACTCCTACAATGAGCAGTTCTTC. This encodes CASSLSSYSYNEQFF.

CDR3 nucleotide sequence: TGTGCCAGCAGCCAAGAATACGGGACAGGCGGAGTTTATGGCTACACCTTC. Encoded protein: CASSQEYGTGGVYGYTF. The rearrangement links TRBV14 to TRBJ1-2, with TRBD1 identical over 8 bases. The CDR3 totals 17 residues. With V trimmed by 0 bases and J by 5 bases, 11 bases remained unmatched. In germline, CDR1 is SGHDN, CDR2 FVKESK.

This clonotype was counted ten times or more. This chain joins TRBV19 and TRBJ2-3, with 10 positions matching TRBD2. Germline V CDR1 and CDR2: LNHDA, SQIVND (reference sequence). J was trimmed by 8 bases and V by 5 bases; bases with no gene match: 7. The CDR3 is 14 residues long. The CDR3 DNA is TGTGCCAGTAGTCAAAGCGGGAGGGAAGTTACGCAGTATTTT. It yields the protein CASSQSGREVTQYF.

In its sample, this clonotype was seen many times. The chain couples TRBV6-5 to TRBJ1-5; D call uncertain. Per germline, CDR1 MNHEY and CDR2 SVGAGI. This CDR3 has 12 amino acids. Deletions cut 0 bases from V and 6 bases from J, with 3 bases between. The CDR3 loop reads CASSYSPQPQHF. In DNA, the CDR3 is TGTGCCAGCAGTTACTCGCCTCAGCCCCAGCATTTT.

In its sample, this clonotype was seen many times. The chain carries TRBV2 and TRBJ1-2; the match to TRBD1 covers 10 bases. V was clipped by 5 bases and J by 6 bases; unmatched bases: 9. This CDR3 contains 15 residues. Germline V CDR1 and CDR2: SNHLY, FYNNEI. CDR3 amino acids: CASSPRDRGWDGYTF. The CDR3 DNA is TGTGCCAGCAGTCCGAGGGACAGGGGATGGGATGGCTACACCTTC.

The J gene is TRBJ2-2, the V gene TRBV2; the match to TRBD1 covers 9 bases. V lost 4 bases, J lost 3 bases, and 6 bases stayed unmatched. Germline V lookup: CDR1 SNHLY, CDR2 FYNNEI. CDR3 length: 16 residues. This chain's CDR3 is CASSGDRDRDTGELFF. The CDR3 nucleotides read TGTGCCAGCAGTGGGGACAGGGACCGTGACACCGGGGAGCTGTTTTTT.

This clonotype was seen only a few times. This chain's CDR3 is CASSLDSSAGELFF. The CDR3 nucleotides read TGTGCCAGCAGCCTGGACTCTTCCGCCGGGGAGCTGTTTTTT. J is TRBJ2-2 and V is TRBV5-4; D is possibly TRBD2 (5 bases). The germline V gene has CDR1 SGHNT and CDR2 YYREEE (reference sequence). The CDR3 extends over 14 amino acids. The V gene lost 4 bases and the J gene lost 6 bases, with 13 bases spanning the gap.

This clonotype occurred many times. This chain joins TRBV2 and TRBJ1-1, with 7 bases aligning to TRBD1. V lost 4 bases and J lost 1; bases outside the gene matches: 9. The CDR3 is 16 amino acids. Germline-derived CDR1 and CDR2 are SNHLY and FYNNEI. The CDR3 sequence is CASSGRDRLWNTEAFF. In DNA form, the CDR3 reads TGTGCCAGCAGTGGCCGGGACAGACTATGGAACACTGAAGCTTTCTTT.

This clonotype was seen ten or more times. The rearrangement uses TRBV6-1 and TRBJ2-7; 8 bases match TRBD2. Germline values: CDR1 MNHNS, CDR2 SASEGT. V was clipped by 7 bases and J by 11 bases; unmatched bases: 10. CDR3 length: 12 amino acids. The CDR3 coding sequence is TGTGCCAGCACCGCTACCGGGACTAGAGAGTACTTC. This codes for CASTATGTREYF.

This chain links TRBV7-2 with TRBJ2-1; D is unresolved. The CDR3 consists of 15 residues. CDR1 is SGHTA and CDR2 is FQGNSA in the germline V gene. The V end was cut by 2 bases, the J end by 0 bases, with 8 bases between. The CDR3 nucleotides are TGTGCCAGCAGCTTAATATCCATCTCCTACAATGAGCAGTTCTTC. Protein: CASSLISISYNEQFF.

This clonotype was detected ten times or more. V gene TRBV6-5 combines with J gene TRBJ2-7; TRBD1 agrees at 7 bases. Germline trimming cut 2 bases from V and 3 bases from J; bases unmatched to any gene: 4. Germline V gives CDR1 MNHEY, CDR2 SVGAGI. The CDR3 is 14 residues long. The CDR3 DNA is TGTGCCAGCAGTTACCAGGGACAGAGCTACGAGCAGTACTTC. Protein: CASSYQGQSYEQYF.

Many counts were recorded for this clonotype. The junction departs from the called germline gene at one end, perhaps through a read error. The rearrangement joins TRBV12-3 or TRBV12-4 to TRBJ2-7; 7 bases line up with TRBD2. This CDR3 has 14 amino acids. The CDR3 is CASSPGLSSHEQYF. The CDR3, as DNA: TGTGCCAGCAGTCCGGGACTAAGCTCCCACGAGCAGTACTTC.

This clonotype was seen at least ten times. The chain employs TRBV20-1 and TRBJ2-5, with D possibly TRBD2 on 5 matching bases. CDR1 is DFQATT and CDR2 is SNEGSKA in the germline V gene (reference sequence). The CDR3 covers 13 residues. Trimming left V 3 bases short and J 4 bases short, with 12 bases between. The CDR3 loop is CSASGNPPETQYF. The CDR3 region has the DNA TGCAGTGCTAGCGGGAACCCTCCAGAGACCCAGTACTTC.

This clonotype was observed many times. The rearrangement joins TRBV28 to TRBJ1-2; TRBD1 aligns across 7 bases. V gave up 7 bases and J gave up 5 bases; unmatched junction bases: 19. CDR1 is MDHEN, CDR2 SYDVKM, per germline. The CDR3 has 17 amino acids. CDR3 coding DNA: TGTGCCAGCACTCCGGGGGGGACAGTCTCATTCCGATATGGCTACACCTTC. Protein sequence: CASTPGGTVSFRYGYTF.